This T cell receptor beta chain was recovered during a study of control samples from healthy donors and cancer patients (dated by TCRdb to 2018 to 2021). Libraries came from the immunoSEQ multiplex PCR assay. Here the immuneACCESS table is served through TCRdb, limited to in-frame sequences with V and J called. Missing clones are a known gap in these copies; in checked studies unresolved V genes cover under half, and the rest lacks a known reason. The sample table shows about 99,000 clones, and about 89% are seen once. The ten largest clones capture 15% to 20% of the sample. From the cysteine up to the phenylalanine, the CDR3 has a length of 17 residues. Only CDR3 DNA is held: 51 bases, read in frame from base 1. For this chain, trimming is 7 bases at the V end and 6 bases at the J end, and the number of junction bases without a gene match is 20. CDR1 and CDR2, per the germline V gene, are SQVTM and ANQGSEA.

Regarding this clone: What antigen it recognizes has not been identified. No clone much larger than this one lies a single base away; base qualities are absent.

Material: PBMCs. The V gene is TRBV29-1 and the J gene is TRBJ1-4; a stretch of 7 junction bases matches TRBD1. This sequence was found in a man aged 60 to 69 with lung cancer. Here the CDR3 is given as CSDAPTPRQGSDEKLFF. The nucleotide sequence is given as TGCAGCGACGCGCCTACGCCCCGACAGGGATCGGATGAAAAACTGTTTTTT. With the rest looked up from the reference TRBV29-1 and TRBJ1-4 genes rather than sequenced, the full variable domain is SAVISQKPSRDICQRGTSLTIQCQVDSQVTMMFWYRQQPGQSLTLIATANQGSEATYESGFVIDKFPISRPNLTFSTLTVSNMSPEDSSIYLCSDAPTPRQGSDEKLFFGSGTQLSVL.